Following are 18 T cell receptor beta chains from one sample sequenced in a study of CD8+ T cells in alopecia areata. After isolation, RNA underwent reverse transcription to generate cDNA as the sequencing template. The assay was immunoSEQ multiplex PCR, and TCRdb's table has in-frame clones only and misses some. The repertoire consists of 90,000 to 130,000 clones, none detected only once. What was sequenced was lesional skin. The receptors were sampled from a C3H/HeJ mouse with alopecia areata. This strain's MHC haplotype is H2-k.

With respect to this clone: Gene and germline names: mouse. The CDR3 goes on 4 residues after the read ends, and that part is filled in from the germline J gene. This chain connects TRBV31 to TRBJ2-3; D remains ambiguous. The CDR3 sequence is 14 residues long. CDR1 and CDR2 from the germline V gene are GKSSPN and SITVG. V gave up 0 bases and J gave up 1 base, with 8 bases separating them. Incomplete CDR3 DNA: TGTGCCTGGAGTCTGGGTAGGGGTGCAGAA. It translates to CAWSLGRGAE. In full, the CDR3 reads CAWSLGRGAETLYF. The full variable domain, its missing parts supplied by reference TRBV31 and TRBJ2-3, is AQTIHQWPVAEIKAVGSPLSLGCTIKGKSSPNLYWYWQATGGTLQQLFYSITVGQVESVVQLNLSASRPKDDQFILSTEKLLLSHSGFYLCAWSLGRGAETLYFGSGTRLTVL.

This clone was recorded a few times. The gene symbols are mouse symbols. Read data end 4 residues before the CDR3 end; the end is taken from the germline J gene. The gene calls are TRBV13-1 and TRBJ1-1, with D perhaps matching TRBD1 (6 bases). This CDR3 region has 12 residues. Germline assignment: CDR1 NSHNY and CDR2 SYGAGN. The chain's CDR3 is CASSETGSEVFF. Partial CDR3 DNA: TGTGCCAGCAGTGAGACAGGTTCA.

This clone was seen ten or more times. Mouse gene names apply. The missing CDR3 end, 4 residues past where the read stops, is filled in from the germline J gene. V usage is TRBV1 and J usage is TRBJ2-3; 14 nucleotides line up with TRBD2. Per germline, CDR1 NSQYPW and CDR2 LRSPGD (reference sequence). The CDR3 contains 17 residues. Losses at the gene ends were 0 bases for V and 2 bases for J; bases not matched to a gene: 1. This chain's CDR3 is CTCSAEGLGGLAETLYF. CDR3 DNA, as far as it was read: TGCACCTGCAGTGCAGAGGGACTGGGGGGGCTTGCAGAA.

As for this clone: Gene names and germline match the mouse. The read ends 4 residues early relative to the CDR3; the germline J gene fills the gap. Other DNA sequences within the sample encode an identical CDR3. The chain carries TRBV13-3 and TRBJ2-3; TRBD2 might be the D (6 bases). The CDR3 has 15 amino acids. The germline V gene encodes CDR1 NNHDY and CDR2 SYVADS. With 1 base removed from V and 3 bases from J, the gap between germline ends came to 12 bases. The CDR3 DNA, read in part, is TGTGCCAGCAGTGATTCCTGGGGAGACGCAGAA. It encodes CASSDSWGDAE. The CDR3 in its entirety is CASSDSWGDAETLYF.

The sample holds a few counts of this clone. Gene names refer to mouse genes. The CDR3 goes on 4 residues after the read ends, and that part is filled in from the germline J gene. J is TRBJ2-7 and V is TRBV31; TRBD1 matches at 7 bases. The CDR3 is made up of 14 amino acids. Germline V CDR1 and CDR2: GKSSPN, SITVG. J gave up 0 bases and V 1 base, and 3 bases lay outside the gene matches. The covered CDR3 bases are TGTGCCTGGAGTCCGGGACAGAGCTCCTAT. Its translation is CAWSPGQSSY. The complete CDR3 reads CAWSPGQSSYEQYF.

This clone was picked up a small number of times. All gene names here are mouse names. The CDR3 protein is CASSLVGTTYEQYF. CDR3 bases read: TGTGCAAGCAGCTTAGTCGGGACAACCTAT. The chain carries TRBV16 and TRBJ2-7; tentatively, D is TRBD1 (6 bases). The CDR3 end is not reached by the read, which stops 4 residues before it; the germline J gene fills it in. CDR1 is SGHSA and CDR2 is FRNQAP in the germline V gene. CDR3 length: 14 amino acids. Deletions cut 1 base from V and 2 bases from J, with 9 bases between.

A remark on this clone: Each gene name is a mouse one. The CDR3 is cut off 4 residues early in the read; its end comes from the germline J gene. The chain links TRBV13-3 to TRBJ2-1; unclear D gene. This CDR3 is built from 13 residues. With 2 bases removed from V and 4 bases from J, the gap between germline ends came to 7 bases. Germline assignment: CDR1 NNHDY and CDR2 SYVADS. The CDR3 protein is CASSENGYAEQFF. The DNA read from the CDR3 is TGTGCCAGCAGTGAGAATGGGTATGCT.

A remark on this clone: The gene names here belong to mouse. The CDR3 end is not reached by the read, which stops 4 residues before it; the germline J gene fills it in. The chain combines TRBV13-1 with TRBJ2-7; D ambiguous. The CDR3 is 13 residues long. Germline V gene data show CDR1 as NSHNY and CDR2 as SYGAGN. This CDR3 is CASSDPDTYEQYF. The CDR3 bases that were read are TGTGCCAGCAGTGATCCCGACACATAT.

With respect to this clone: Mouse names are used for the genes. The sequenced part of the CDR3 DNA is TGTGCCAGCAGTGATGGGGACTTTAGTGCAGAA. It codes for CASSDGDFSAE. The complete CDR3 protein is CASSDGDFSAETLYF. The rearrangement joins TRBV13-1 to TRBJ2-3, with D possibly TRBD2 on 6 matching bases. The read terminates 4 residues before the CDR3 end, so the remaining end is supplied by the germline J gene. V shed 0 bases and J shed 0 bases, with 8 bases lying between them. Germline CDR1 NSHNY, CDR2 SYGAGN. The CDR3 covers 15 residues.

Worth noting for this clone: The translated DNA and TCRdb's protein are not identical at residue 12; the protein here was translated from the DNA. Gene and germline names: mouse. The CDR3 end lies 3 residues beyond the end of the read and is filled in from the germline J gene. This chain joins TRBV1 and TRBJ1-6; TRBD1 might be the D (5 bases). TRBJ1-6 is flagged as an ORF with uncertain function. This CDR3 has 15 amino acids. CDR1 and CDR2 from the germline V gene are NSQYPW and LRSPGD (reference sequence). The V gene lost 1 base and the J gene lost 7 bases, with 11 bases spanning the gap. CDR3 region: CTCSAGDSGNSPLYF. The CDR3 DNA, read in part, is TGCACCTGCAGTGCAGGAGACAGTGGCAATTCGCCC.

This clone appeared a few times. Gene names follow the mouse nomenclature. The sequenced fragment ends 4 residues before the CDR3 boundary, so the rest is inferred from the germline J gene. This rearrangement joins TRBV19 to TRBJ2-1; D possibly corresponds to TRBD2 (7 bases). The CDR3 contains 13 residues. Trimming pared 9 bases from V and 3 bases from J, leaving 13 bases between. The germline gives CDR1 FNHDT, CDR2 SITEND (reference sequence). CDR3 protein: CANSGGPYAEQFF. The DNA read from the CDR3 is TGTGCCAATAGCGGGGGGCCCTATGCT.

This clone occurred a few times. TCRdb gives a protein that differs at residue 12 from what the DNA encodes, so the protein here is translated from the DNA. Gene and germline names: mouse. Coverage ceases 3 residues before the CDR3 finishes, and the germline J gene fills in the end. The chain joins TRBV13-2 to TRBJ1-3; TRBD1 matches 7 bases. The CDR3 extends over 15 amino acids. Trimming took 2 bases from V and 3 from J; bases not matched to a gene: 5. Looked up from germline, CDR1 is NNHNN and CDR2 is SYGAGS (reference sequence). CDR3 bases read: TGTGCCAGCGGTGAACCCGGGACAGATGGAAATACG. It codes for CASGEPGTDGNT. The complete CDR3 sequence is CASGEPGTDGNTLYF.

Note on this clone: Gene names are the mouse ones. The read terminates 4 residues ahead of where the CDR3 ends, so the germline J gene completes it. The chain couples TRBV1 to TRBJ2-1, with TRBD1 as a possible D gene (6 bases). The germline V and J ends were trimmed by 4 bases and 1 base, with 11 bases remaining between them. Germline CDR1 and CDR2: NSQYPW and LRSPGD (reference sequence). The CDR3 has 15 amino acids. The CDR3 loop is CTCSDPGTNYAEQFF. The sequenced part of the CDR3 DNA is TGCACCTGCAGTGATCCCGGGACAAACTATGCT.

Only a few counts were recorded for this clone. Any gene name here is a mouse gene name. Coverage ceases 4 residues before the CDR3 finishes, and the germline J gene fills in the end. The chain links TRBV29 to TRBJ1-2; D is unresolved. CDR3 length: 15 residues. Per germline, CDR1 MSHET and CDR2 SYDVDS. V was clipped by 0 bases and J by 0 bases, with 8 bases between them. The DNA read from the CDR3 is TGTGCTAGCAGTTTATCGTACAGTGCAAACTCC. It yields the protein CASSLSYSANS. The complete CDR3 reads CASSLSYSANSDYTF.

A word on this clone: Gene labels here are mouse ones. CDR3 DNA (partial): TGTGCCAGCGGACAGGGGGGTGCT. Protein product: CASGQGGA. The CDR3 reads in full as CASGQGGAEQFF. The chain uses TRBV14 and TRBJ2-1; 10 bases are a match to TRBD1. The read terminates 4 residues before the CDR3 end, so the remaining end is supplied by the germline J gene. Germline assignment: CDR1 SGHDT and CDR2 FRDEAV. This CDR3 has 12 residues. The junction had 1 base not matched to a gene; V was cut back by 7 bases and J by 6 bases. The full variable domain, completed using reference TRBV14 and TRBJ2-1, is EAGVTQSPRYAVLQEGQAVSFWCDPISGHDTLYWYQQPRDQGPQLLVYFRDEAVIDNSQLPSDRFSAVRPKGTNSTLKIQSAKQGDTATYLCASGQGGAEQFFGPGTRLTVL.

This clone has a handful of counts. Gene names are the mouse ones. The read ends 4 residues shy of where the CDR3 ends; the end is completed using the germline J gene. This chain links TRBV12-2 with TRBJ2-7; 7 bases are shared with TRBD1. The germline CDR1 and CDR2 sequences are SGHLS and HYDKME. The CDR3 is made up of 12 amino acids. The CDR3 protein is CASSEGQYEQYF. CDR3 DNA (partial): TGTGCCAGCTCTGAGGGACAGTAT.

In the case of this clone: DNA and listed protein disagree at residue 12, so the protein shown here was translated from the DNA. Mouse gene names and germline throughout. The read ends 3 residues shy of where the CDR3 ends; the end is completed using the germline J gene. The J gene is TRBJ1-3, the V gene TRBV1; perhaps TRBD1 as D (6 bases). The V gene's germline CDR1 is NSQYPW and CDR2 LRSPGD (reference sequence). The V end lost 4 bases, the J end lost 0 bases, and 10 bases lay between the germline ends. The CDR3 has 15 amino acids. The CDR3 DNA, read in part, is TGCACCTGCAGTGGATACAGGGATTCTGGAAATACG. Translating it yields CTCSGYRDSGNT. From start to end, the CDR3 is CTCSGYRDSGNTLYF.

As regards this clone: The gene names here belong to mouse. The read terminates 4 residues before the CDR3 end, so the remaining end is supplied by the germline J gene. The V call is TRBV19, the J call TRBJ2-1; 11 positions agree with TRBD2. The V segment lost 4 bases and the J segment 3 bases; nucleotides outside the gene matches: 6. Germline assignment: CDR1 FNHDT and CDR2 SITEND (reference sequence). The CDR3 consists of 16 residues. Incomplete CDR3 DNA: TGTGCCAGCAGTCCGCACTGGGGGGGCATCTATGCT. Translation: CASSPHWGGIYA. The entire CDR3 protein is CASSPHWGGIYAEQFF.